These 6 T cell receptor beta chains share one sample of origin, sequenced in a study of blood T cells in healthy people across ages. Together with a sample-barcoded 5' primer, a J-beta primer mix was included in a second PCR lasting roughly 6 to 12 cycles. A single record per CDR3 protein comes from TCRdb applying MiXCR to the 5' RACE reads. The data contain about 1 million distinct CDR3 sequences, around 43% of them singletons. The sample taken for sequencing was blood. The receptor source for this set is a woman aged 55-70 years in good health.

The chain carries TRBV10-3 and TRBJ2-1; TRBD2 matches at 7 bases. The V gene end was trimmed by 4 bases and the J gene end by 4 bases; junction bases not matched to a gene: 13. The CDR3 has 17 amino acids. Germline V gene sequence: CDR1 ENHRY, CDR2 SYGVKD. Here the CDR3 DNA reads TGTGCCATCAGTGTTGAGGAGTGGGGCGGGAGATACAATGAGCAGTTCTTC. Translating gives CAISVEEWGGRYNEQFF.

This clonotype was found a few times. The chain joins TRBV28 to TRBJ1-2; D remains unclear. This CDR3 comprises 13 residues. CDR1 and CDR2 (germline): MDHEN, SYDVKM. V was clipped by 6 bases and J by 5 bases, with 13 bases between them. CDR3 in amino acids: CASREDEQYGYTF. The CDR3, as DNA: TGTGCCAGCAGGGAGGACGAGCAATATGGCTACACCTTC.

This clonotype was seen a few times. The chain employs TRBV5-1 and TRBJ2-1; 15 positions agree with TRBD2. The ends lost 0 bases at V and 10 bases at J; junction bases unmatched: 2. The CDR3 has 15 residues. Germline V gene lookup returns CDR1 SGHRS and CDR2 YFSETQ. This CDR3 is CASSLEGTSGREQFF. The CDR3 bases are TGCGCCAGCAGCTTGGAGGGGACTAGCGGGAGGGAGCAGTTCTTC.

The rearrangement uses TRBV21-1 and TRBJ2-1; the D call TRBD1 from the table was never checked on the DNA. TRBV21-1 is labeled a pseudogene. The CDR3 loop spans 20 amino acids. CDR3 loop: CASSPQGGTGFPGWYNEQFF. CDR3 nucleotide sequence: TGTGCCAGCAGCCCTCAGGGCGGGACAGGGTTTCCCGGGTGGTACAATGAGCAGTTCTTC.

This clonotype came up many times. This chain links TRBV4-2 with TRBJ2-7; TRBD1 matches at 7 bases. The CDR3 sequence is 16 residues long. V shed 0 bases and J 5 bases; nucleotides not matched to a gene: 10. Germline lookup yields CDR1 LGHNA and CDR2 YNFKEQ. The CDR3 coding sequence is TGTGCCAGCAGCCAAGAGTATCGCGACAGGGTCCACGAGCAGTACTTC. Residues: CASSQEYRDRVHEQYF.

A single count supports this clonotype. This sequence joins TRBV15 and TRBJ1-4; D gene uncertain. V gave up 3 bases and J gave up 7 bases, with 12 bases separating them. CDR1 and CDR2 (germline): LNHNV, YYDKDF (reference sequence). The CDR3 is 14 amino acids. The CDR3 here is CATSSGGPSEKLFF. DNA of the CDR3: TGTGCCACCAGCAGTGGAGGGCCGAGTGAAAAACTGTTTTTT. Full variable domain (missing parts from reference TRBV15 and TRBJ1-4): DAMVIQNPRYQVTQFGKPVTLSCSQTLNHNVMYWYQQKSSQAPKLLFHYYDKDFNNEADTPDNFQSRRPNTSFCFLDIRSPGLGDTAMYLCATSSGGPSEKLFFGSGTQLSVL.